This TCR beta chain came from a study of spatial heterogeneity in lung cancer. The germline V gene encodes CDR1 MDHEN and CDR2 SYDVKM. Trimming shortened V by 6 bases and J by 4 bases, and 15 bases separated the two germline ends. This CDR3 comprises 14 residues. All TCR cDNA molecules were individually tagged with a unique molecular identifier. TCRdb re-called the 5' RACE reads with MiXCR, one entry per CDR3 protein. The top ten hold roughly 39% of the sample, which has around 87,000 distinct CDR3 sequences, about 12% seen once. As for time point: sample taken at primary tumor resection. A total of around 72 untreated early-stage non-small cell lung cancer patients served as donors. The input material, whole RNA from tumor, nontumor lung or frozen PBMC, was sequenced unsorted.

The sample was PBMCs, taken at surgery. The TCR originated in a male donor with early-stage non-small cell lung cancer. V and J are TRBV28 and TRBJ1-2, with D perhaps matching TRBD1 (6 bases). For the CDR3, the DNA is TGTGCCAGCAGGTCTTGGGGGGCTCCCTATGGCTACACCTTC. It is translated as CASRSWGAPYGYTF.